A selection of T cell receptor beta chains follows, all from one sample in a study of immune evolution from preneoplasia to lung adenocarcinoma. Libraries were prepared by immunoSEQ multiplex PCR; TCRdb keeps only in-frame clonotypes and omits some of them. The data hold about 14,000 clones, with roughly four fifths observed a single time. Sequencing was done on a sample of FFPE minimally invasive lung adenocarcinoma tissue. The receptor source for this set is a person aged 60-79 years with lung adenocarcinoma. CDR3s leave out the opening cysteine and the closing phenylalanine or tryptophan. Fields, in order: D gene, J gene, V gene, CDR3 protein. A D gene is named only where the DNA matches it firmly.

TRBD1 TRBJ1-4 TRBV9 ASSVQGANEKLF
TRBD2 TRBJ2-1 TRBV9 ASSPGLEQF
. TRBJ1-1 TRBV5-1 ASLGAGDTEAF
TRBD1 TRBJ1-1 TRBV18 ASSPLPQGMNTEAF
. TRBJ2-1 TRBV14 ASSPGLLHNEQF
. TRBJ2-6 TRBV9 ASSAGSLGANVLT
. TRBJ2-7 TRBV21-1 ASSKESSGGSYEQY
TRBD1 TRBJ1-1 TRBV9 ASSFYDRANTEAF
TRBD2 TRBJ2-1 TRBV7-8 ASSSAELAGKGDEQF
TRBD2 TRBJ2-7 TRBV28 ASLLLAGRNYEQY
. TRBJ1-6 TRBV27 ASSLPLAASSYNSPLH
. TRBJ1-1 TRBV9 ASSVLPAGRDTEAF
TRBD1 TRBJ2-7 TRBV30 AWSLGQSYEQY
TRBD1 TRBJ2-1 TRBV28 ASRSAGTGGYNEQF
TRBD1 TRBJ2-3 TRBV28 ASSPAADRGTDTQY
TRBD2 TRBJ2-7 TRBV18 ASSLTSGGTYEQY
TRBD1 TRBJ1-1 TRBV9 ARLPGTGKPTEAF
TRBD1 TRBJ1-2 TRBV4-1 ASSQGGTGGFGYT
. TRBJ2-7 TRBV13 ASSSWTVPYEQY
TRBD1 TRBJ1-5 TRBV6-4 ASSDRDRRQPQH
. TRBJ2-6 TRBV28 ASSLSRRGANVLT
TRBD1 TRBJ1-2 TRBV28 ASSPPTGLGGYT
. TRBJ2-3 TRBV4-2 ASSQEGQMSTDTQY
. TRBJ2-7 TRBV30 AWSVLSGGEQY
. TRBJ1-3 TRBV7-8 ASSPNGTPRGNTIY
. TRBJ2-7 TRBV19 ASSIDTGNYEQY
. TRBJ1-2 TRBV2 ASSHGFSEYGYT
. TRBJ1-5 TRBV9 ASSVGPYSNQPQH
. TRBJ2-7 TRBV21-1 ASSKSPGPFVEQY
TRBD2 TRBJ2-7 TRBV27 ASAGGYEQY
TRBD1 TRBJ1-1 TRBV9 ASSEQGAGTEAF
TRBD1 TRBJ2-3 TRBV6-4 ASSEGQGSDTQY
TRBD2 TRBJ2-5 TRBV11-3 ASSLAQLAGGPETQY
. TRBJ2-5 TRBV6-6 ASRSTGLETQY
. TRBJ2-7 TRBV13 ASSPRQTSLGDEQY